This T cell receptor beta chain was profiled in a study of T cells after yellow fever vaccination. This clonotype turned up a few times. Germline CDR1 is SGDLS and CDR2 is YYNGEE. Trimming shortened V by 6 bases and J by 3 bases, and 12 bases separated the two germline ends. The CDR3 spans 13 residues. Each CDR3 protein is one row after TCRdb ran MiXCR on the 5' RACE reads. Of hundreds of thousands of distinct CDR3 sequences in the sample, roughly 9.4% were seen once. The material sequenced was PBMCs, taken on the day of the first yellow fever vaccination. The V and J genes are TRBV9 and TRBJ1-1; D remains ambiguous. The origin of this receptor is a man in his late teens or twenties who received the YFV17D yellow fever vaccine. This CDR3 is CASTLVADTEAFF. The CDR3 nucleotides read TGTGCCAGCACCCTAGTAGCGGACACTGAAGCTTTCTTT.